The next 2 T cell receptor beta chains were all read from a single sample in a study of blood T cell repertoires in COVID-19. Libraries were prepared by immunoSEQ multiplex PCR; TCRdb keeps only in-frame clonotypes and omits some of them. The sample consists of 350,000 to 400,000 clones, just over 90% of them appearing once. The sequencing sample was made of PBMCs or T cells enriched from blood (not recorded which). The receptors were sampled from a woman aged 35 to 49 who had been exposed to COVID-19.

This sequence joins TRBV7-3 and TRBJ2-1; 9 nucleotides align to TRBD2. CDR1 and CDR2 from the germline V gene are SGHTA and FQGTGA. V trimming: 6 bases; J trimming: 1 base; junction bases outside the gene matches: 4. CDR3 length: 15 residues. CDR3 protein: CASRGSGGSYNEQFF. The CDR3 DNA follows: TGTGCCAGCAGGGGAAGCGGGGGGTCCTACAATGAGCAGTTCTTC.

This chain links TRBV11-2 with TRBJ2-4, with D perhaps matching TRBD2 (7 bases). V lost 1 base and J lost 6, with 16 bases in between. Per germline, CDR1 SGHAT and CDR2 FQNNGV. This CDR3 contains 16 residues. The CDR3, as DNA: TGTGCCAGCAGCTTAGGGGGGGGCGCCGAGGGAAACATTCAGTACTTC. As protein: CASSLGGGAEGNIQYF.